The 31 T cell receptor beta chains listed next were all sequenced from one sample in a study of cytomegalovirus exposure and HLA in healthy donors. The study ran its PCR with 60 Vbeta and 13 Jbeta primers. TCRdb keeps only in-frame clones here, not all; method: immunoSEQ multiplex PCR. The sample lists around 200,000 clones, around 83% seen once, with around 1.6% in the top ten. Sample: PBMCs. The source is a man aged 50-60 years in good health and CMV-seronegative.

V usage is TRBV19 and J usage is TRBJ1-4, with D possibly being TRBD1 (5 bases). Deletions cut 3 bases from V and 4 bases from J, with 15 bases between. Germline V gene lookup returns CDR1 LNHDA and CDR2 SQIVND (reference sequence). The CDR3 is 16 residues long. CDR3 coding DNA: TGTGCCAGTAGTATTGGGGCCGCGCGTTTTAATGAAAAACTGTTTTTT. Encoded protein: CASSIGAARFNEKLFF.

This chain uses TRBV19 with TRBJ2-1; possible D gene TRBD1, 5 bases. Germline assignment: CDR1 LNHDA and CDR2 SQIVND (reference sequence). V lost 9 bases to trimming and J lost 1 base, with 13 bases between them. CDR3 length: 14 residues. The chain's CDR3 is CASKAGFSYNEQFF. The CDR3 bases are TGTGCCAGCAAGGCAGGGTTTTCCTACAATGAGCAGTTCTTC.

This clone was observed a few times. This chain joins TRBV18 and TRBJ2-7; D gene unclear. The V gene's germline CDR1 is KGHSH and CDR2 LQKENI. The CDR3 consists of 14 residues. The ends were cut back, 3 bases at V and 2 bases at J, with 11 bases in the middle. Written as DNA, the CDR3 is TGTGCCAGCTCACCCGGGTCGAACACCTACGAGCAGTACTTC. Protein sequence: CASSPGSNTYEQYF.

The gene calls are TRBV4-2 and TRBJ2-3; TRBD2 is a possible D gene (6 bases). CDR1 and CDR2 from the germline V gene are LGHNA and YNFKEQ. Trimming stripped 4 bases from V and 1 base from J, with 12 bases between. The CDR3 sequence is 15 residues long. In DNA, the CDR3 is TGTGCCAGCAGCCCGGGGAGGCGCGGCACAGATACGCAGTATTTT. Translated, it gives CASSPGRRGTDTQYF.

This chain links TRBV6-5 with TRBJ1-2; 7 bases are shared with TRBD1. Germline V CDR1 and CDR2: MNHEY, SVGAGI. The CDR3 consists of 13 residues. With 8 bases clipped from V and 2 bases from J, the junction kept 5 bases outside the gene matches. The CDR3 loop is CASSSGQNYGYTF. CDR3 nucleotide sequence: TGTGCCAGCTCTTCGGGACAGAACTATGGCTACACCTTC.

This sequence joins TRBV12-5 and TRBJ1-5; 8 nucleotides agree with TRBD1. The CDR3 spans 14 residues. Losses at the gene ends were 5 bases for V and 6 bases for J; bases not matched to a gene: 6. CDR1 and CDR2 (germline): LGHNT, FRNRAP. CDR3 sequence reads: CASGPGQGPQPQHF. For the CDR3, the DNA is TGTGCTAGTGGTCCCGGACAGGGTCCTCAGCCCCAGCATTTT.

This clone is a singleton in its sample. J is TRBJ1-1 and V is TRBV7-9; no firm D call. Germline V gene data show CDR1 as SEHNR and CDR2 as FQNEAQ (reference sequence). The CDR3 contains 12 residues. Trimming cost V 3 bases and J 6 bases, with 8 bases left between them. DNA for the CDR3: TGTGCCAGCAGCTTCCGTGTTCCTGAAGCTTTCTTT. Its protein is CASSFRVPEAFF. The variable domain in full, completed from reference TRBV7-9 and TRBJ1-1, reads DTGVSQNPRHKITKRGQNVTFRCDPISEHNRLYWYRQTLGQGPEFLTYFQNEAQLEKSRLLSDRFSAERPKGSFSTLEIQRTEQGDSAMYLCASSFRVPEAFFGQGTRLTVV.

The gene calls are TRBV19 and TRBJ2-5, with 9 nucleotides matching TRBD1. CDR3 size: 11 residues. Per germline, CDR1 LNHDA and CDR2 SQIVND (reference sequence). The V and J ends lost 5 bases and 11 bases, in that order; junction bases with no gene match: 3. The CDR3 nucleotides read TGTGCCAGTAGTCTTGGACAGGGGCAGTACTTC. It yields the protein CASSLGQGQYF.

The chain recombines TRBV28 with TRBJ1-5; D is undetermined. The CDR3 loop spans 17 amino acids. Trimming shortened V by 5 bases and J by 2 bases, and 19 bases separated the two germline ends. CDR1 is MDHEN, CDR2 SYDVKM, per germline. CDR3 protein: CASSEYQFGRGNQPQHF. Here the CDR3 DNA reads TGTGCCAGCAGTGAATACCAGTTCGGGAGGGGCAATCAGCCCCAGCATTTT.

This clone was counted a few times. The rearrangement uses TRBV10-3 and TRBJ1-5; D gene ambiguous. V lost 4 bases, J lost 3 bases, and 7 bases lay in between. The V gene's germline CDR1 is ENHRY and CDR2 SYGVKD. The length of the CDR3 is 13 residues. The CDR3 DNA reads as TGTGCCATCAGTGGTACAGCCAATCAGCCCCAGCATTTT. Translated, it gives CAISGTANQPQHF.

Here the CDR3 reads CASSFHGTGGLGEQYF. DNA of the CDR3: TGTGCCAGCAGTTTCCACGGGACAGGGGGCCTTGGCGAGCAGTACTTC. The chain joins TRBV28 to TRBJ2-7, with TRBD1 matching over 12 bases. The CDR3 runs 16 residues. Germline trimming cut 3 bases from V and 6 bases from J; bases unmatched to any gene: 9. Germline V gene lookup returns CDR1 MDHEN and CDR2 SYDVKM.

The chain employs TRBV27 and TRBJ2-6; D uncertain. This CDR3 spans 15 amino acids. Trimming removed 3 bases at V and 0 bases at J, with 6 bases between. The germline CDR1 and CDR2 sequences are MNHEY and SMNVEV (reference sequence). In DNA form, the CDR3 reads TGTGCCAGCAGTTTCTACGACTCTGGGGCCAACGTCCTGACTTTC. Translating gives CASSFYDSGANVLTF.

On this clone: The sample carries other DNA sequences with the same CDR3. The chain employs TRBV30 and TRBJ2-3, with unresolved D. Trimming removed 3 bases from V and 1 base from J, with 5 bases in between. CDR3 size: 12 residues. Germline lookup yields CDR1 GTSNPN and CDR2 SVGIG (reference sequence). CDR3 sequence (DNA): TGTGCCTGGAGCCGGGGCACAGATACGCAGTATTTT. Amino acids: CAWSRGTDTQYF.

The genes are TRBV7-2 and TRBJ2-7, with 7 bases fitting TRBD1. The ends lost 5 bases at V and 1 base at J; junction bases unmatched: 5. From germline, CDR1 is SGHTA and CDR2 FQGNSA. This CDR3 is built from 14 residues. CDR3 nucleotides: TGTGCCAGCAGCGCCAGACAGGGTTCCTACGAGCAGTACTTC. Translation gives CASSARQGSYEQYF. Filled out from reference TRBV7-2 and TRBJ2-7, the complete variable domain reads GAGVSQSPSNKVTEKGKDVELRCDPISGHTALYWYRQSLGQGLEFLIYFQGNSAPDKSGLPSDRFSAERTGGSVSTLTIQRTQQEDSAVYLCASSARQGSYEQYFGPGTRLTVT.

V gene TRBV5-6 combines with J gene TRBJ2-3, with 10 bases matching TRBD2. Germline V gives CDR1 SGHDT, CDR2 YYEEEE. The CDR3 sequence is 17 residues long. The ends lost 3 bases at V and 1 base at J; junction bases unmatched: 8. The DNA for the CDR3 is TGTGCCAGCAGCTCCCTCGGACTAGCGGCCCGCACAGATACGCAGTATTTT. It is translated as CASSSLGLAARTDTQYF.

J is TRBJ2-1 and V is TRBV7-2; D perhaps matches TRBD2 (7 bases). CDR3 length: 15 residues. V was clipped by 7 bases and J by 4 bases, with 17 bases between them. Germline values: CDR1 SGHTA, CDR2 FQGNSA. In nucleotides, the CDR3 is TGTGCCAGCACCGAAGGGGGAGGGAGGTACAATGAGCAGTTCTTC. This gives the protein CASTEGGGRYNEQFF.

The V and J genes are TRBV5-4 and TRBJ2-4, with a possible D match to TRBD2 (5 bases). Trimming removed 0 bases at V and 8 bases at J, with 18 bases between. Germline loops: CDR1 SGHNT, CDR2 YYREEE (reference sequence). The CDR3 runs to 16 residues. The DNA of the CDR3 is TGTGCCAGCAGCTTGGGTCGGGGATGGCTTAAGCACATTCAGTACTTC. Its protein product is CASSLGRGWLKHIQYF.

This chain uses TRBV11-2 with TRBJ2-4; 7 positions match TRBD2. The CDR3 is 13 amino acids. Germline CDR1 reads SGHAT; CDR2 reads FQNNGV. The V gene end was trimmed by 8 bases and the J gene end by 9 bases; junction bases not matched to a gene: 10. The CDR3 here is CASLSGPGGIQYF. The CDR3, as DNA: TGTGCCAGCCTTAGCGGGCCCGGAGGCATTCAGTACTTC. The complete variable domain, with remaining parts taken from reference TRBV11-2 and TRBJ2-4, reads EAGVAQSPRYKIIEKRQSVAFWCNPISGHATLYWYQQILGQGPKLLIQFQNNGVVDDSQLPKDRFSAERLKGVDSTLKIQPAKLEDSAVYLCASLSGPGGIQYFGAGTRLSVL.

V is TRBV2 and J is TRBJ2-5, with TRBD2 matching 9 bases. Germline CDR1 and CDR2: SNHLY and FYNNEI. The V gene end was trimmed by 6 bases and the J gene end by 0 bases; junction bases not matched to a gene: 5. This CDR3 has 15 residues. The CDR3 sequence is CASRGLAGYQETQYF. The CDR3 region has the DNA TGTGCCAGCAGGGGGCTAGCGGGGTACCAAGAGACCCAGTACTTC. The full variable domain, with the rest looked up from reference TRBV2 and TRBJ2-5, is EPEVTQTPSHQVTQMGQEVILRCVPISNHLYFYWYRQILGQKVEFLVSFYNNEISEKSEIFDDQFSVERPDGSNFTLKIRSTKLEDSAMYFCASRGLAGYQETQYFGPGTRLLVL.

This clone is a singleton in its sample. For the CDR3, the DNA is TGTGCCAGCAGCTTCGTGGGAGGGAATCAGCCCCAGCATTTT. Its translation: CASSFVGGNQPQHF. The V gene is TRBV7-9, the J gene TRBJ1-5; D is unclear. CDR3 length equals 14 residues. With 3 bases removed from V and 4 bases from J, the gap between germline ends came to 10 bases. Germline V gives CDR1 SEHNR, CDR2 FQNEAQ (reference sequence).

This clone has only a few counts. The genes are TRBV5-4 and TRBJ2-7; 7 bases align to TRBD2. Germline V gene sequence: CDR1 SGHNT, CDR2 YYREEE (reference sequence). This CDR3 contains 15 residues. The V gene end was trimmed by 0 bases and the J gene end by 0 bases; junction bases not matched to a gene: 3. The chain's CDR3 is CASSLGWGGSYEQYF. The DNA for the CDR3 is TGTGCCAGCAGCTTGGGGTGGGGGGGCTCCTACGAGCAGTACTTC.

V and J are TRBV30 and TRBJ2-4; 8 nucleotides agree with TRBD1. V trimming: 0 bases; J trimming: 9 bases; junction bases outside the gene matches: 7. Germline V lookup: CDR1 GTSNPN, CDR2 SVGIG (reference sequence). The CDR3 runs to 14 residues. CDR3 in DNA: TGTGCCTGGAGTGTCCCCCGGACAGGGACCATTCAGTACTTC. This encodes CAWSVPRTGTIQYF.

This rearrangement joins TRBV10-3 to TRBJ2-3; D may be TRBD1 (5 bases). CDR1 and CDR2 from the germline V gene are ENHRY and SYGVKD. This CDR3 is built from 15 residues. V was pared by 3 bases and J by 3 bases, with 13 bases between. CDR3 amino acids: CAISDVYKGTDTQYF. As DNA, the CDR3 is TGTGCCATCAGTGACGTCTACAAGGGGACAGATACGCAGTATTTT.

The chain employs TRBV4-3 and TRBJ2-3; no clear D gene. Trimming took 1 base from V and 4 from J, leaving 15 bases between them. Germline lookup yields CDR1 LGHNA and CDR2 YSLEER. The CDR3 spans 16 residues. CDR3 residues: CASSQAVPPRSDTQYF. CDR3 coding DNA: TGCGCCAGCAGCCAAGCTGTCCCTCCGCGTTCAGATACGCAGTATTTT.

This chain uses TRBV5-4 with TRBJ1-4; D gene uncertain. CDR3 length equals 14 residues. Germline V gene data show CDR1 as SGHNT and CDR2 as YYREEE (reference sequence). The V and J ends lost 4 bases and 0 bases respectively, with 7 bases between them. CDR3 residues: CASSPSATNEKLFF. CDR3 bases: TGTGCCAGCAGCCCCTCTGCAACTAATGAAAAACTGTTTTTT. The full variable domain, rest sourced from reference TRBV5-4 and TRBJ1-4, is ETGVTQSPTHLIKTRGQQVTLRCSSQSGHNTVSWYQQALGQGPQFIFQYYREEENGRGNFPPRFSGLQFPNYSSELNVNALELDDSALYLCASSPSATNEKLFFGSGTQLSVL.

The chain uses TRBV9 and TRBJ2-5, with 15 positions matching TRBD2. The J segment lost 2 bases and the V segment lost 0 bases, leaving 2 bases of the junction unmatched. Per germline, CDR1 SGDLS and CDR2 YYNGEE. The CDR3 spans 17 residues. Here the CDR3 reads CASSVGGTSGRQETQYF. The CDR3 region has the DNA TGTGCCAGCAGCGTAGGAGGGACTAGCGGGAGGCAAGAGACCCAGTACTTC. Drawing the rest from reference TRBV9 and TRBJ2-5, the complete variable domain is DSGVTQTPKHLITATGQRVTLRCSPRSGDLSVYWYQQSLDQGLQFLIQYYNGEERAKGNILERFSAQQFPDLHSELNLSSLELGDSALYFCASSVGGTSGRQETQYFGPGTRLLVL.

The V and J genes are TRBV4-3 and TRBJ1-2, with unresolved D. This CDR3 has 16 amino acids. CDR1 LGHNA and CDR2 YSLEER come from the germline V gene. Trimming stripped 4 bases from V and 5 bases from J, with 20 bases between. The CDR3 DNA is TGCGCCAGCAGCCCCTATTGGACTAGTAGTGGGTATGGCTACACCTTC. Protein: CASSPYWTSSGYGYTF.

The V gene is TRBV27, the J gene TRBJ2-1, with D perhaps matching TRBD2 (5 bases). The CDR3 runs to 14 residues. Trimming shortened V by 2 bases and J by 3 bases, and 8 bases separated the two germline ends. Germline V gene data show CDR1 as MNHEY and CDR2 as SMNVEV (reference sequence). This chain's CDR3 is CASSLREIYNEQFF. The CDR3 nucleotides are TGTGCCAGCAGTTTACGGGAAATCTACAATGAGCAGTTCTTC.

CDR3 protein: CASSLTLGGASTYGYTF. CDR3 DNA sequence: TGTGCCAGCAGTCTAACCCTAGGAGGGGCCTCTACCTATGGCTACACCTTC. The genes are TRBV27 and TRBJ1-2; perhaps TRBD1 as D (5 bases). The CDR3 length is 17 residues. Trimming shortened V by 5 bases and J by 4 bases, and 23 bases separated the two germline ends. Germline assignment: CDR1 MNHEY and CDR2 SMNVEV (reference sequence).

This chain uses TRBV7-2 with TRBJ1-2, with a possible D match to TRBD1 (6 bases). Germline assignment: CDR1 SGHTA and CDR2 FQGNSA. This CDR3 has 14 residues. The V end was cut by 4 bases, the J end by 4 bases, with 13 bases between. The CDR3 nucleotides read TGTGCCAGCAGCTGGCAACGAGGGGGCTATGGCTACACCTTC. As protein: CASSWQRGGYGYTF.

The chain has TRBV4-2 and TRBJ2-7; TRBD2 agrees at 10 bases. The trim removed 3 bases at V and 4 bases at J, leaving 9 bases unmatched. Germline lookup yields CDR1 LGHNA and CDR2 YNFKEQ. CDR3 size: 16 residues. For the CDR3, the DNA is TGTGCCAGCAGCCACGTAGCGGGGGGACTCCCTTACGAGCAGTACTTC. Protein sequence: CASSHVAGGLPYEQYF.